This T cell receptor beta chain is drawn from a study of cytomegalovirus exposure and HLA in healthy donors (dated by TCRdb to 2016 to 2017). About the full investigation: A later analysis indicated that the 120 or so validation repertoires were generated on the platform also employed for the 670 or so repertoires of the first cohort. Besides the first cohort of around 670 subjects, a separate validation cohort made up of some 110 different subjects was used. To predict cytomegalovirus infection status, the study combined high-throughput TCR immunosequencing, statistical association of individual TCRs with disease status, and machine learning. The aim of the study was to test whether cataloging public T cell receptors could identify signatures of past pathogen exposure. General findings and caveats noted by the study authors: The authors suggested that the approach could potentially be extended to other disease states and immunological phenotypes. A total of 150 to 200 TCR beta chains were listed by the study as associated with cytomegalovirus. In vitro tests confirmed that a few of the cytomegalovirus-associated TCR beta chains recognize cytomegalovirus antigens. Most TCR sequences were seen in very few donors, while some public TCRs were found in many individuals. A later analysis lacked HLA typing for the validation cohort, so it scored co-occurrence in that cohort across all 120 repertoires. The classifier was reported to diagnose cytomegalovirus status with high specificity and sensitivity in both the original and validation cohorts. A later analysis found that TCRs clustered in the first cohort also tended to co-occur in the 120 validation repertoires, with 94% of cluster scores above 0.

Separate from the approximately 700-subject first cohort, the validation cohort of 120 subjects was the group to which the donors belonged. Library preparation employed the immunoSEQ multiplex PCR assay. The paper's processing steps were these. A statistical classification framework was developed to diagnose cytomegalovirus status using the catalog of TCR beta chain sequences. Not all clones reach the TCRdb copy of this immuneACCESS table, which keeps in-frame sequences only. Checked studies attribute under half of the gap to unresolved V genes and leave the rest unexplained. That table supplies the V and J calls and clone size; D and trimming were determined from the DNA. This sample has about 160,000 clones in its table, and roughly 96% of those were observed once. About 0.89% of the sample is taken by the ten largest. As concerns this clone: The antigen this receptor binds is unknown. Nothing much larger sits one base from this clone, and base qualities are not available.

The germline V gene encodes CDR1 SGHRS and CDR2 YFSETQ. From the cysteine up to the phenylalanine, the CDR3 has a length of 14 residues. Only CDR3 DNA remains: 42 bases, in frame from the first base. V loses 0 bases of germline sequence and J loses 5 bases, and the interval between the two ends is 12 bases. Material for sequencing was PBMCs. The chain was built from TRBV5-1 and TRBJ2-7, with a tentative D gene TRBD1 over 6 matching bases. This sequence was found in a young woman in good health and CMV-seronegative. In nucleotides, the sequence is TGCGCCAGCAGCTTGGGGGTAGCAGGGGACGAGCAGTACTTC. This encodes CASSLGVAGDEQYF.